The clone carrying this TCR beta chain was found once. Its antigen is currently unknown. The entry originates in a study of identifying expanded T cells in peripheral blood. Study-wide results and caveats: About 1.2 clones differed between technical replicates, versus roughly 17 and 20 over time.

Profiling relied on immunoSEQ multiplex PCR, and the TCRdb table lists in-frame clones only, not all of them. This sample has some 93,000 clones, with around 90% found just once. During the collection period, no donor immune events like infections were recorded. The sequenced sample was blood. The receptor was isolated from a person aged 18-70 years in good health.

This chain's CDR3 is CASSLPGGGSPLHF. The CDR3 DNA reads TGTGCCAGCAGCTTGCCAGGGGGAGGCTCACCCCTCCACTTT. The chain has TRBV7-9 and TRBJ1-6; 7 bases map to TRBD1. CDR1 is SEHNR, CDR2 FQNEAQ, per germline (reference sequence). After removal of 3 bases from V and 10 bases from J, the junction contained 6 bases not matched to a gene. This CDR3 spans 14 amino acids. The full variable domain, its missing parts supplied by reference TRBV7-9 and TRBJ1-6, is DTGVSQNPRHKITKRGQNVTFRCDPISEHNRLYWYRQTLGQGPEFLTYFQNEAQLEKSRLLSDRFSAERPKGSFSTLEIQRTEQGDSAMYLCASSLPGGGSPLHFGNGTRLTVT.